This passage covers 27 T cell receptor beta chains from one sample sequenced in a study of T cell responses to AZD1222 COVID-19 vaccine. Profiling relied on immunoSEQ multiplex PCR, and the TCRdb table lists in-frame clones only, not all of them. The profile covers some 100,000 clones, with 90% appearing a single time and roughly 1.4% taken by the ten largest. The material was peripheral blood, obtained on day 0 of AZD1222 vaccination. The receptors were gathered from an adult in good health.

This CDR3 reads CASTWVADNQPQHF. The CDR3 bases are TGTGCCAGCACCTGGGTCGCGGATAATCAGCCCCAGCATTTT. This chain links TRBV5-5 with TRBJ1-5, with D unresolved. The V end was cut by 6 bases, the J end by 4 bases, with 14 bases between. This CDR3 region has 14 residues. Germline loops: CDR1 SGHKS, CDR2 YYEKEE (reference sequence).

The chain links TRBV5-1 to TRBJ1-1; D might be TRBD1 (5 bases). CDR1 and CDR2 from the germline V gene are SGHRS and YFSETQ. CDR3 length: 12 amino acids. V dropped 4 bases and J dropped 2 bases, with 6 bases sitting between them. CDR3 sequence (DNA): TGCGCCAGCAGCCGGACAAACACTGAAGCTTTCTTT. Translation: CASSRTNTEAFF.

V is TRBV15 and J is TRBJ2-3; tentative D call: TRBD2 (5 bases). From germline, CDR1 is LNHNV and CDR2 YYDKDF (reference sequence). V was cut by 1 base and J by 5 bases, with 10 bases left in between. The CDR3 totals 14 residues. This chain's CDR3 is CATSRAQRKDTQYF. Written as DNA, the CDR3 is TGTGCCACCAGCAGAGCCCAGCGGAAAGATACGCAGTATTTT.

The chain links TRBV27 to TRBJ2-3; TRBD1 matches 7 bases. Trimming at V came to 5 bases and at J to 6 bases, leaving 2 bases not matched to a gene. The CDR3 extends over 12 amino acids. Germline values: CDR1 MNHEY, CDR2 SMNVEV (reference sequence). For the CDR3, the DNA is TGTGCCAGCAGTATAGGGGGCGATACGCAGTATTTT. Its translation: CASSIGGDTQYF.

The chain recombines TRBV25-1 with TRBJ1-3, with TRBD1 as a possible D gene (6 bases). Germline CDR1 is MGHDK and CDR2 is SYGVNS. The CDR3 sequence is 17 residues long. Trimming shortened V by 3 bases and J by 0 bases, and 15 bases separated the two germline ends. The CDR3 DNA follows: TGTGCCAGCAGTGAGCGGGGGACATTCCTCTCTGGAAACACCATATATTTT. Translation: CASSERGTFLSGNTIYF. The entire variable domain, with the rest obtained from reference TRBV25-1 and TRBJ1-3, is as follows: EADIYQTPRYLVIGTGKKITLECSQTMGHDKMYWYQQDPGMELHLIHYSYGVNSTEKGDLSSESTVSRIRTEHFPLTLESARPSHTSQYLCASSERGTFLSGNTIYFGEGSWLTVV.

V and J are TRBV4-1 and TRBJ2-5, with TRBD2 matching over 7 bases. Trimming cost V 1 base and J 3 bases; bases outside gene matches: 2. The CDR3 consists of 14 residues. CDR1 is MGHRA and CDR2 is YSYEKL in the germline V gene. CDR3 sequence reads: CASSQVAGEETQYF. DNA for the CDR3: TGCGCCAGCAGCCAAGTGGCGGGGGAAGAGACCCAGTACTTC.

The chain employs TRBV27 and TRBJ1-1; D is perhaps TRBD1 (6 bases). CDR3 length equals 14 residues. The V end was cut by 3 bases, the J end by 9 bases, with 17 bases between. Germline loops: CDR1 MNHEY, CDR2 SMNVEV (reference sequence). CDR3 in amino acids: CASSLGPLGDKAFF. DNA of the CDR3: TGTGCCAGCAGTTTGGGTCCGTTGGGGGACAAAGCTTTCTTT.

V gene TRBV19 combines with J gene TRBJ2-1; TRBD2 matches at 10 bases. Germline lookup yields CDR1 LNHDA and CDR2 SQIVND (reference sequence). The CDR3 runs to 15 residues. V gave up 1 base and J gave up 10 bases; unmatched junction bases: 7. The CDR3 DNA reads TGTGCCAGTAGTATAGGAGCGGGGGGGATCGGAGAGCAGTTCTTC. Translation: CASSIGAGGIGEQFF.

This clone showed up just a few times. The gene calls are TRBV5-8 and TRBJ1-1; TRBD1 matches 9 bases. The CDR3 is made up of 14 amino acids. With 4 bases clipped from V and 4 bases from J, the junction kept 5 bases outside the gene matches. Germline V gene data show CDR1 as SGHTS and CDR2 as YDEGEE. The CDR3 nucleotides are TGTGCCAGCAGCCCAGGGACAGGGAGCACTGAAGCTTTCTTT. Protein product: CASSPGTGSTEAFF.

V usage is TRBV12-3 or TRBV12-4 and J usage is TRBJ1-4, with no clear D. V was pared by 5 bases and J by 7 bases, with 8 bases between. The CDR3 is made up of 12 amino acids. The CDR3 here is CASSPGREKLFF. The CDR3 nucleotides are TGTGCCAGCAGTCCCGGACGTGAAAAACTGTTTTTT.

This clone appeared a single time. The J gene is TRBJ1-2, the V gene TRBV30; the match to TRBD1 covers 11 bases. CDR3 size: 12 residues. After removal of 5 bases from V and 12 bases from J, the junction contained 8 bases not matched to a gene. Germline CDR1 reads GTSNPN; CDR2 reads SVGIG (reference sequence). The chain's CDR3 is CAWSPGQGVDTF. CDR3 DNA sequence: TGTGCCTGGTCACCGGGACAGGGGGTCGACACCTTC.

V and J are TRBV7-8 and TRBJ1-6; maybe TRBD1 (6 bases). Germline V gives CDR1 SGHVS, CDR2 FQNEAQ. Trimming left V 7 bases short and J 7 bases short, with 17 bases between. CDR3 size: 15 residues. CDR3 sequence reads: CASTQLGRGNSPLHF. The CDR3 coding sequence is TGTGCCAGCACCCAGCTAGGCAGGGGAAATTCACCCCTCCACTTT.

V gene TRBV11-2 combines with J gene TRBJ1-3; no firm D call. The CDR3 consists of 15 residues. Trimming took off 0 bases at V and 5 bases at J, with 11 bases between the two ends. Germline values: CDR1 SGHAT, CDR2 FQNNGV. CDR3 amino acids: CASSLDSNFRNTIYF. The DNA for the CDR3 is TGTGCCAGCAGCTTAGATTCGAATTTTAGAAACACCATATATTTT.

The CDR3 DNA reads as TGTGCCAGCAGCCGGGGGGATCAGCCCCAGCATTTT. This gives the protein CASSRGDQPQHF. This chain links TRBV2 with TRBJ1-5; maybe TRBD1 (5 bases). V lost 6 bases, J lost 5 bases, and 8 bases lay in between. Germline values: CDR1 SNHLY, CDR2 FYNNEI. This CDR3 has 12 residues.

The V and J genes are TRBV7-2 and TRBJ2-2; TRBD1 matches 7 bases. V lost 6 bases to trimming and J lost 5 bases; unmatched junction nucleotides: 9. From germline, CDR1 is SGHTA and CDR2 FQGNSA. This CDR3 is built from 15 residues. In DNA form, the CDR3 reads TGTGCCAGCAGGCCTGGGACAGCAACTACCGGGGAGCTGTTTTTT. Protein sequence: CASRPGTATTGELFF. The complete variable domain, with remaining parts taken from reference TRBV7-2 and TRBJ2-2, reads GAGVSQSPSNKVTEKGKDVELRCDPISGHTALYWYRQSLGQGLEFLIYFQGNSAPDKSGLPSDRFSAERTGGSVSTLTIQRTQQEDSAVYLCASRPGTATTGELFFGEGSRLTVL.

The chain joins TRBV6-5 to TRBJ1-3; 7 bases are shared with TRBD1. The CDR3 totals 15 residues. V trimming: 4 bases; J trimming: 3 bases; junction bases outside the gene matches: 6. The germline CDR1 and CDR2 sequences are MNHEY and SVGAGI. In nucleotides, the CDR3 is TGTGCCAGCAGTTGGACCGGGACAGATGGAAACACCATATATTTT. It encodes CASSWTGTDGNTIYF.

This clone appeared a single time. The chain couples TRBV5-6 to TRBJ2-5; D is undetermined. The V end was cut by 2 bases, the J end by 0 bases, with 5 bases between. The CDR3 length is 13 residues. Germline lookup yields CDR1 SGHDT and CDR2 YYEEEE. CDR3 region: CASSLQYQETQYF. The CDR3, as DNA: TGTGCCAGCAGCTTACAGTACCAAGAGACCCAGTACTTC.

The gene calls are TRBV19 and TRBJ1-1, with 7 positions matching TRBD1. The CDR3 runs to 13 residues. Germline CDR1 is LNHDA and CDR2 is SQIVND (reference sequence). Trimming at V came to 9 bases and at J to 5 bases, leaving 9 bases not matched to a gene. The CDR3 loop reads CASSYRGETEAFF. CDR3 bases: TGTGCCAGCAGCTACAGGGGAGAAACTGAAGCTTTCTTT.

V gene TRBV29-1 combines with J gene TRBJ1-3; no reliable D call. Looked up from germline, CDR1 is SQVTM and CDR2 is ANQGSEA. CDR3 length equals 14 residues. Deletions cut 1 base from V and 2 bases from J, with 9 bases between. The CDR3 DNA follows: TGCAGCGTTGAAGTCTCCGGTCCTGGAAACACCATATATTTT. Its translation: CSVEVSGPGNTIYF. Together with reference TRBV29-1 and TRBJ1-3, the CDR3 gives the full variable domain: SAVISQKPSRDICQRGTSLTIQCQVDSQVTMMFWYRQQPGQSLTLIATANQGSEATYESGFVIDKFPISRPNLTFSTLTVSNMSPEDSSIYLCSVEVSGPGNTIYFGEGSWLTVV.

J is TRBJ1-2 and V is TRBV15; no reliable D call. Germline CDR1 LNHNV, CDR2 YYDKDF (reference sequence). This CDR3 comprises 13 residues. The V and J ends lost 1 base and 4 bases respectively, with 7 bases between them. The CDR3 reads CATSRVGGYGYTF. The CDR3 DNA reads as TGTGCCACCAGCAGAGTGGGCGGCTATGGCTACACCTTC. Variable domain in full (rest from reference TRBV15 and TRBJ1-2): DAMVIQNPRYQVTQFGKPVTLSCSQTLNHNVMYWYQQKSSQAPKLLFHYYDKDFNNEADTPDNFQSRRPNTSFCFLDIRSPGLGDTAMYLCATSRVGGYGYTFGSGTRLTVV.

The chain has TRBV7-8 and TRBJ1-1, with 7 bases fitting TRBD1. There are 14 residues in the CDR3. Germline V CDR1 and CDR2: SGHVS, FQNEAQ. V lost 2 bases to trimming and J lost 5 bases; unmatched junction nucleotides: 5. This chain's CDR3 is CASSLSHRGTEAFF. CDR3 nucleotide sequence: TGTGCCAGCAGCTTATCTCACAGGGGTACTGAAGCTTTCTTT.

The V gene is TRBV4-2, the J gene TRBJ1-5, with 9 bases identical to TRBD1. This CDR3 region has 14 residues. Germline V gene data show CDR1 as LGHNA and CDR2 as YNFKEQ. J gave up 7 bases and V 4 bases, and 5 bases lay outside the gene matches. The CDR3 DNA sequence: TGTGCCAGCAGCCTAAACAGGGGGCAGCAGCCCCAGCATTTT. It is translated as CASSLNRGQQPQHF.

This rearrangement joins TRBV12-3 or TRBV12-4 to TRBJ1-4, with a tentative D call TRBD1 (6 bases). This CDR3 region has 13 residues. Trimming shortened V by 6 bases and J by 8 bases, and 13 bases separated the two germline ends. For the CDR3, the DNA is TGTGCCAGCAGCCCAGGGGCGTGGGAAAAACTGTTTTTT. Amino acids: CASSPGAWEKLFF.

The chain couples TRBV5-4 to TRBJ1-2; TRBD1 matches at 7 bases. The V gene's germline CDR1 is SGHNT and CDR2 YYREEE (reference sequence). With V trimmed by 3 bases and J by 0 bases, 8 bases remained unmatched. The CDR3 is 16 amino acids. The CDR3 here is CASSSRTGTANYGYTF. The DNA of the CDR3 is TGTGCCAGCAGCTCTAGAACCGGGACAGCTAACTATGGCTACACCTTC.

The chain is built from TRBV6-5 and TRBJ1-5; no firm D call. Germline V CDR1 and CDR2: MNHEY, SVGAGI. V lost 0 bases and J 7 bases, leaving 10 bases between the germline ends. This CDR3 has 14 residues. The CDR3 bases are TGTGCCAGCAGTTACTCGAGGGTTGGACAGCCCCAGCATTTT. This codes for CASSYSRVGQPQHF.

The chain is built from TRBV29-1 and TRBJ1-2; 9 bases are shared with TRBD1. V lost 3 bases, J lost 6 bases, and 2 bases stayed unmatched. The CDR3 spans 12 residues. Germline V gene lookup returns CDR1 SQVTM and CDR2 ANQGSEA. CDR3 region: CSVEDRGNGYTF. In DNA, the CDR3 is TGCAGCGTTGAGGACAGGGGAAATGGCTACACCTTC.

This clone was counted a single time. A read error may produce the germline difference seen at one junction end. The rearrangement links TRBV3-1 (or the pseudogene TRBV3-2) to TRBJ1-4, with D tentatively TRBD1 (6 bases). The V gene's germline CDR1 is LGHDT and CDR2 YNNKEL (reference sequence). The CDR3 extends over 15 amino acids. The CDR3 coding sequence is TGTGCCAGCAGCCGTAACAGGGCTACTAGTGAAAAACTGTTTTTT. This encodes CASSRNRATSEKLFF.